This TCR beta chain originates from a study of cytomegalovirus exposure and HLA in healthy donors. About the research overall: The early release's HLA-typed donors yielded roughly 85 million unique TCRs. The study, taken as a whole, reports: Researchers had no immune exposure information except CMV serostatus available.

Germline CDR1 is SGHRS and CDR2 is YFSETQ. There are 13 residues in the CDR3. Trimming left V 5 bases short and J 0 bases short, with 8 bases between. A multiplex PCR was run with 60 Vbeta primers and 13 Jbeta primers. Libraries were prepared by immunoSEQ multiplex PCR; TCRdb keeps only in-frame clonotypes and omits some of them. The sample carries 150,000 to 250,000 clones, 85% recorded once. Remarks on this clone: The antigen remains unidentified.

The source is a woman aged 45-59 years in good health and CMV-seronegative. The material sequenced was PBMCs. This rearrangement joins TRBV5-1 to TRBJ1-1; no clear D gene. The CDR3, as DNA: TGCGCCAGCAGGCTCGGAGTGAACACTGAAGCTTTCTTT. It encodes CASRLGVNTEAFF.